This passage covers 14 T cell receptor beta chains from one sample sequenced in a study of prognosis after radiotherapy for stage I lung cancer. Template was genomic DNA; TCR beta CDR3 amplified in two multiplex PCR rounds. Primers (each specific to one TRBV or TRBJ gene) were used in first-round PCR. TCRdb reprocessed the multiplex PCR reads via MiXCR and lists one record per CDR3 protein. The sample carries under 20,000 distinct CDR3 sequences, about 40% recorded once. The sequenced sample was PBMCs, obtained before or after stereotactic body radiation therapy (not recorded which). The receptors here all came from a donor of 50 years or more with non-small cell lung cancer.

This clonotype has just one count. A single base separates this from a much larger clone, so it may be a read error. The rearrangement joins TRBV5-1 to TRBJ2-5; D gene uncertain. The CDR3 extends over 13 amino acids. Germline lookup yields CDR1 SGHRS and CDR2 YFSETQ. V shed 6 bases and J shed 5 bases, with 14 bases lying between them. The chain's CDR3 is CASMQSLPETQYF. CDR3 bases: TGCGCCAGCATGCAAAGCCTCCCGGAGACCCAGTACTTC.

In regard to this clonotype: A much larger clone lies one base from this, so it may be a read error. This chain joins TRBV12-3 or TRBV12-4 and TRBJ2-3; possibly TRBD1 for D (5 bases). Trimming removed 6 bases from V and 7 bases from J, with 11 bases in between. The CDR3 contains 12 residues. The CDR3 protein is CASRLQAYTQYF. For the CDR3, the DNA is TGTGCCAGCAGATTACAGGCATATACGCAGTATTTT.

This clonotype has ten or more counts. The J gene is TRBJ2-5, the V gene TRBV13, with D possibly TRBD1 on 6 matching bases. The CDR3 sequence is 13 residues long. V lost 4 bases to trimming and J lost 1 base, with 7 bases between them. Germline V gives CDR1 PRHDT, CDR2 FYEKMQ (reference sequence). DNA of the CDR3: TGTGCCAGCAGCTCGACAGGCCAAGAGACCCAGTACTTC. It codes for CASSSTGQETQYF.

Only a few counts were recorded for this clonotype. The chain couples TRBV5-6 to TRBJ2-7, with TRBD1 matching 10 bases. J was trimmed by 10 bases and V by 4 bases; bases with no gene match: 11. The germline V gene encodes CDR1 SGHDT and CDR2 YYEEEE. CDR3 length: 14 amino acids. As DNA, the CDR3 is TGTGCCAGCAGCGCCGGGACAGGGGAACGCGATCAGTACTTC. As protein: CASSAGTGERDQYF.

This clonotype was seen repeatedly, ten times or more. This chain joins TRBV11-2 and TRBJ2-7, with no clear D. The germline V gene encodes CDR1 SGHAT and CDR2 FQNNGV. CDR3 length equals 14 residues. V gave up 3 bases and J gave up 2 bases, with 11 bases separating them. The CDR3 here is CASSLTDATYEQYF. CDR3 in DNA: TGTGCCAGCAGCTTGACCGACGCCACCTACGAGCAGTACTTC.

As regards this clonotype: The junction does not match germline at one end; this may be a read error. The chain employs TRBV27 and TRBJ2-1, with TRBD1 matching 9 bases. This CDR3 is built from 13 residues. In germline, CDR1 is MNHEY, CDR2 SMNVEV (reference sequence). The chain's CDR3 is CAGSYGQGTVEFF. CDR3 nucleotide sequence: TGTGCCGGCAGTTACGGACAGGGGACTGTGGAGTTCTTC.

With respect to this clonotype: A read error may be the cause here, since a much bigger clone is one base away. The V gene is TRBV6-5, the J gene TRBJ2-5, with 7 bases that match TRBD2. Germline V gives CDR1 MNHEY, CDR2 SVGAGI. This CDR3 is built from 18 residues. The CDR3 here is CASSYSGGLTGYQETHYF. The CDR3 nucleotides are TGTGCCAGCAGTTACTCCGGGGGACTAACAGGTTACCAAGAGACCCATTACTTC.

The chain recombines TRBV3-1 with TRBJ2-3; TRBD2 aligns across 8 bases. V was clipped by 2 bases and J by 14 bases; unmatched bases: 9. This CDR3 has 13 amino acids. CDR1 is LGHDT and CDR2 is YNNKEL in the germline V gene (reference sequence). CDR3 bases: TGTGCCAGCAGCCAATCCACCGGGACTAGTTCGTATTTT. Translated, it gives CASSQSTGTSSYF.

Notes on this clonotype: A read error is the likely source, as a far larger clone sits one nucleotide away. The chain employs TRBV6-5 and TRBJ2-7; a weak D match, TRBD1 (6 bases). There are 15 residues in the CDR3. V was trimmed by 10 bases and J by 2 bases, leaving 21 bases between them. Germline V gene sequence: CDR1 MNHEY, CDR2 SVGAGI. The CDR3 region has the DNA TGTGCCATCACTTCGAGGGACACTGAGACCTACGAGCAGTACTTC. It codes for CAITSRDTETYEQYF.

As for this clonotype: A much more abundant neighbour one base away suggests this may be a read error. The rearrangement joins TRBV15 to TRBJ1-4, with 8 nucleotides matching TRBD1. The CDR3 is 14 amino acids. The germline V gene has CDR1 LNHNV and CDR2 YYDKDF (reference sequence). CDR3 loop: CVTNPGQGGEKLFF. As DNA, the CDR3 is TGTGTCACTAACCCCGGACAGGGAGGCGAAAAACTGTTTTTT.

A note on this clonotype: A read error is possible here, since a much larger clone lies one base away. V usage is TRBV7-2 and J usage is TRBJ2-4; 8 bases align to TRBD2. CDR3 length: 15 amino acids. Per germline, CDR1 SGHTA and CDR2 FQGNSA. DNA of the CDR3: TGTGCCAGCAGGTTGTCCAGCGGGGGCAAAAACATTAAGTACTTC. Translating gives CASRLSSGGKNIKYF.

This clonotype was recorded at least ten times. The chain has TRBV19 and TRBJ1-4, with D perhaps matching TRBD1 (6 bases). The ends were cut back, 5 bases at V and 10 bases at J, with 20 bases in the middle. CDR1 and CDR2 (germline): LNHDA, SQIVND (reference sequence). The CDR3 has 15 amino acids. The CDR3 DNA reads TGTGCCAGTAGTCCTCCGGGACAAGTAATAGGAAAACTGTTTTTT. Its protein product is CASSPPGQVIGKLFF. Supplemented by reference TRBV19 and TRBJ1-4, the full variable domain reads DGGITQSPKYLFRKEGQNVTLSCEQNLNHDAMYWYRQDPGQGLRLIYYSQIVNDFQKGDIAEGYSVSREKKESFPLTVTSAQKNPTAFYLCASSPPGQVIGKLFFGSGTQLSVL.

Regarding this clonotype: With a far larger clone one base away, a read error is the likely cause. The chain has TRBV6-5 and TRBJ2-1, with D hard to call. V gave up 3 bases and J gave up 3 bases, with 6 bases separating them. The CDR3 has 13 residues. The germline gives CDR1 MNHEY, CDR2 SVGAGI. The CDR3 protein is CASSYAVYNEQFF. CDR3 DNA: TGTGCCAGCAGTTATGCAGTCTACAATGAGCAGTTCTTC.

CDR3 residues: CASSSLSEWAARRTTGELFF. CDR3 nucleotide sequence: TGTGCCAGCAGCTCCTTGTCTGAATGGGCCGCCCGTCGGACCACCGGGGAGCTGTTTTTT. This sequence joins TRBV28 and TRBJ2-2; D is unresolved. This CDR3 is built from 20 residues. Germline CDR1 MDHEN, CDR2 SYDVKM. V was cut by 6 bases and J by 4 bases, with 30 bases left in between.